The 10 T cell receptor beta chains in this list originate from one sample, sequenced in a study of cytomegalovirus exposure and HLA in healthy donors. Primers included in the PCR were 60 Vbeta and 13 Jbeta primers. Sequencing used immunoSEQ multiplex PCR; TCRdb keeps in-frame clones, though not all of them. This sample has around 140,000 clones, with around 75% found just once. The specimen was PBMCs. The receptors stem from a woman in her thirties in good health and CMV-seronegative.

This clone has just one count. This chain links TRBV7-2 with TRBJ2-2; possible D gene TRBD1, 5 bases. Trimming left V 6 bases short and J 1 base short, with 9 bases between. Germline CDR1 and CDR2: SGHTA and FQGNSA. This CDR3 has 14 residues. This CDR3 is CASSQTVNTGELFF. CDR3 sequence (DNA): TGTGCCAGCAGTCAGACAGTGAACACCGGGGAGCTGTTTTTT.

CDR3 residues: CASSKPTGTYEQYF. DNA for the CDR3: TGTGCCAGCAGCAAACCGACAGGAACCTACGAGCAGTACTTC. V usage is TRBV11-2 and J usage is TRBJ2-7, with D perhaps TRBD1 (6 bases). The germline V gene has CDR1 SGHAT and CDR2 FQNNGV. This CDR3 has 14 residues. Between the trimmed V and J ends, which lost 5 bases and 2 bases, there was a span of 13 bases.

V gene TRBV15 combines with J gene TRBJ2-7, with D perhaps matching TRBD2 (5 bases). CDR3 length: 15 amino acids. V was shortened by 9 bases and J by 0 bases, with 18 bases between the two germline ends. Germline lookup yields CDR1 LNHNV and CDR2 YYDKDF (reference sequence). The CDR3 spells CATGSPGSLSYEQYF. Written as DNA, the CDR3 is TGTGCCACGGGTTCTCCTGGGAGTCTCTCCTACGAGCAGTACTTC.

This rearrangement joins TRBV6-5 to TRBJ2-7, with 16 bases fitting TRBD2. The CDR3 runs 15 residues. CDR1 and CDR2 (germline): MNHEY, SVGAGI. Trimming took 5 bases from V and 7 from J; bases not matched to a gene: 5. The CDR3 spells CASSKPGLAGGEQYF. For the CDR3, the DNA is TGTGCCAGCAGTAAGCCGGGACTAGCGGGAGGGGAGCAGTACTTC.

The rearrangement links TRBV2 to TRBJ2-7; D is possibly TRBD1 (5 bases). There are 12 residues in the CDR3. The germline gives CDR1 SNHLY, CDR2 FYNNEI. Deletions cut 7 bases from V and 3 bases from J, with 10 bases between. CDR3 protein: CASKAGNYEQYF. The CDR3 nucleotides read TGTGCCAGCAAGGCAGGGAACTACGAGCAGTACTTC.

The genes are TRBV7-9 and TRBJ2-5; 13 nucleotides match TRBD2. V lost 5 bases, J lost 5 bases, and 8 bases stayed unmatched. This CDR3 is built from 16 residues. Looked up from germline, CDR1 is SEHNR and CDR2 is FQNEAQ (reference sequence). CDR3 amino acids: CASSVRLAGGKETQYF. CDR3 DNA sequence: TGTGCCAGCAGCGTAAGACTAGCGGGAGGCAAGGAGACCCAGTACTTC. Variable domain in full (rest from reference TRBV7-9 and TRBJ2-5): DTGVSQNPRHKITKRGQNVTFRCDPISEHNRLYWYRQTLGQGPEFLTYFQNEAQLEKSRLLSDRFSAERPKGSFSTLEIQRTEQGDSAMYLCASSVRLAGGKETQYFGPGTRLLVL.

The genes are TRBV18 and TRBJ2-1, with TRBD2 matching 11 bases. This CDR3 is built from 16 residues. CDR1 and CDR2 (germline): KGHSH, LQKENI. V lost 3 bases and J lost 7; bases outside the gene matches: 8. In nucleotides, the CDR3 is TGTGCCAGCTCACCCATATTAGCGGGGGGGCATAATGAGCAGTTCTTC. Its translation: CASSPILAGGHNEQFF.

This clone was counted a few times. Other DNA sequences in the same sample also yield this CDR3. J is TRBJ1-2 and V is TRBV27, with TRBD1 matching 8 bases. This CDR3 contains 14 residues. The germline gives CDR1 MNHEY, CDR2 SMNVEV (reference sequence). V was pared by 5 bases and J by 1 base, with 3 bases of the junction left unmatched. Written as DNA, the CDR3 is TGTGCCAGCAGTCTCGGACAGGGTAACTATGGCTACACCTTC. Amino acid sequence: CASSLGQGNYGYTF.

The chain couples TRBV5-1 to TRBJ1-3; 9 nucleotides agree with TRBD1. Germline V gives CDR1 SGHRS, CDR2 YFSETQ. V trimming: 4 bases; J trimming: 8 bases; junction bases outside the gene matches: 7. This CDR3 comprises 14 residues. CDR3 protein: CASSTAGQGDTIYF. In DNA form, the CDR3 reads TGCGCCAGCAGCACAGCGGGACAGGGAGACACCATATATTTT.

This chain joins TRBV7-9 and TRBJ2-2; 10 bases are a match to TRBD2. CDR3 size: 15 residues. Germline values: CDR1 SEHNR, CDR2 FQNEAQ (reference sequence). Trimming at V came to 4 bases and at J to 2 bases, leaving 1 base not matched to a gene. The CDR3 loop reads CASSSSGRNTGELFF. CDR3 DNA: TGTGCCAGCAGCTCTAGCGGGAGAAACACCGGGGAGCTGTTTTTT.